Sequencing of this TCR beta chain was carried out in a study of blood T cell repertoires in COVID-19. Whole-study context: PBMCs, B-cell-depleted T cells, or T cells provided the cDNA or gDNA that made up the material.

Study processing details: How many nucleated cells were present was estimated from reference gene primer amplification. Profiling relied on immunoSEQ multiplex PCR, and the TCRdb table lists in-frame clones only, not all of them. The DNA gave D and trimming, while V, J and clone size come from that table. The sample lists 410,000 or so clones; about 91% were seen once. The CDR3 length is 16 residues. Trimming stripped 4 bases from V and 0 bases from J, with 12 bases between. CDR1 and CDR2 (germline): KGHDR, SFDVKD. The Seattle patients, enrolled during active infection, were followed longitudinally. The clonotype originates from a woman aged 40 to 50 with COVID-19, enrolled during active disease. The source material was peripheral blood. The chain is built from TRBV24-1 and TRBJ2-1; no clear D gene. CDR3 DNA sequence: TGTGCCACCAGTGACCAAAAGGCGGACTCCTACAATGAGCAGTTCTTC. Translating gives CATSDQKADSYNEQFF.